The present entry profiles one TCR beta chain with its context. What it binds is unknown. RNA transcripts yielded amplified TCR beta CDR3 regions. The primer set for the first-round RT-PCR of the TCR CDR3 was HTBI. MiXCR, run by TCRdb on the multiplex PCR reads, gives a single entry per CDR3 protein. The sample includes 600,000 to 700,000 distinct CDR3 sequences, nearly 45% of them seen just once. These data belong to a study of T cells in Graves' hyperthyroidism and ophthalmopathy. Study-wide points: Model output signaled ophthalmopathy a median around 6.9 months ahead of onset. Blood samples included most of the expanded thyroid clonotypes exceeding 0.001. Separation of ophthalmopathy from stable hyperthyroidism was achieved by a 13 V-J model.

This CDR3 has 14 amino acids. Germline CDR1 and CDR2: MNHEY and SVGAGI. V shed 2 bases, J shed 7 bases, and the junction held 7 bases outside the gene matches. Sequenced: peripheral blood or thyroid tissue (not recorded which). The clonotype was recovered from an adult man with Graves' disease, either hyperthyroidism or ophthalmopathy (not recorded which). The rearrangement links TRBV6-5 to TRBJ2-7; 8 bases map to TRBD1. The CDR3 protein is CASSYAGQGGEQYF. The DNA for the CDR3 is TGTGCCAGCAGTTACGCCGGACAGGGCGGGGAGCAGTACTTC.